This T cell receptor (beta chain) was sequenced during a study of blood T cell repertoires in COVID-19. Clones were read by immunoSEQ multiplex PCR, and TCRdb kept only the in-frame ones, dropping some. The sample lists 150,000 to 200,000 clones, 80% to 90% occurring once. The CDR3 extends over 11 amino acids. J was trimmed by 10 bases and V by 6 bases; bases with no gene match: 3. CDR1 and CDR2 from the germline V gene are MNHEY and SVGAGI. This sequence was found in a woman in her 70s with COVID-19, enrolled during active disease. The V gene is TRBV6-5, the J gene TRBJ2-1, with 7 bases that match TRBD2. Sequenced sample: peripheral blood. CDR3 sequence (DNA): TGTGCCAGCAGCCGGGGGGAAGAGCAGTTCTTC. This codes for CASSRGEEQFF.